A single sample is the source of the 9 T cell receptor beta chains below, sequenced in a study of blood T cell repertoires in COVID-19. The data were produced by immunoSEQ multiplex PCR, yet TCRdb's version contains in-frame clones alone and is incomplete. This table holds about 330,000 clones, approximately 89% found once. Sequencing was carried out using PBMCs or T cells enriched from blood (not recorded which). The source of these receptors is a woman between 25 and 40 years old who had recovered from COVID-19.

The sample holds one count of this clone. The chain couples TRBV6-1 to TRBJ1-1; D remains unclear. V lost 2 bases to trimming and J lost 2 bases, with 12 bases between them. The CDR3 is 15 amino acids. Germline V gene sequence: CDR1 MNHNS, CDR2 SASEGT. The CDR3 sequence: CASSEFHRTNTEAFF. The CDR3 DNA reads TGTGCCAGCAGTGAATTTCACAGAACAAACACTGAAGCTTTCTTT.

The gene calls are TRBV7-2 and TRBJ1-1; 7 bases align to TRBD1. Germline CDR1 is SGHTA and CDR2 is FQGNSA. This CDR3 spans 15 amino acids. Germline trimming cut 4 bases from V and 0 bases from J; bases unmatched to any gene: 5. The CDR3 region has the DNA TGTGCCAGCAGCTGGGGACAGTTGATGAACACTGAAGCTTTCTTT. Protein: CASSWGQLMNTEAFF. Based on the CDR3 plus reference TRBV7-2 and TRBJ1-1, the full variable domain is GAGVSQSPSNKVTEKGKDVELRCDPISGHTALYWYRQSLGQGLEFLIYFQGNSAPDKSGLPSDRFSAERTGGSVSTLTIQRTQQEDSAVYLCASSWGQLMNTEAFFGQGTRLTVV.

The J gene is TRBJ2-3, the V gene TRBV9; D unclear. The CDR3 spans 14 residues. Germline assignment: CDR1 SGDLS and CDR2 YYNGEE. The V end lost 2 bases, the J end lost 4 bases, and 11 bases lay between the germline ends. The CDR3 region has the DNA TGTGCCAGCAGCGTGGGCCAGCCAGCAGATACGCAGTATTTT. Amino acids: CASSVGQPADTQYF.

In DNA form, the CDR3 reads TGCGCCAGCAGCCAAGATGGGTTTCAGGGGGACAAGTTCTTC. Its protein is CASSQDGFQGDKFF. V is TRBV4-1 and J is TRBJ2-1; 7 nucleotides match TRBD1. Germline CDR1 is MGHRA and CDR2 is YSYEKL. The CDR3 contains 14 residues. The V and J ends lost 0 bases and 14 bases, in that order; junction bases with no gene match: 10.

The chain is built from TRBV28 and TRBJ2-6; D unclear. Trimming took 4 bases from V and 1 from J, leaving 11 bases between them. Germline CDR1 is MDHEN and CDR2 is SYDVKM. The CDR3 has 16 residues. The DNA of the CDR3 is TGTGCCAGCAGTTCTCCTTACAGTTCTGGGGCCAACGTCCTGACTTTC. This gives the protein CASSSPYSSGANVLTF.

V is TRBV29-1 and J is TRBJ2-4; 7 bases are a match to TRBD1. The J segment lost 5 bases and the V segment lost 7 bases, leaving 11 bases of the junction unmatched. CDR1 SQVTM and CDR2 ANQGSEA come from the germline V gene. The CDR3 has 14 amino acids. Here the CDR3 reads CSAKQGNWQNIQYF. CDR3 nucleotide sequence: TGCAGCGCAAAACAGGGGAATTGGCAAAACATTCAGTACTTC.

V usage is TRBV7-8 and J usage is TRBJ1-5; D remains ambiguous. The V end was cut by 4 bases, the J end by 3 bases, with 16 bases between. In germline, CDR1 is SGHVS, CDR2 FQNEAQ. The CDR3 is 16 amino acids. The CDR3 here is CASSSFTSGLNQPQHF. CDR3 sequence (DNA): TGTGCCAGCAGCTCCTTCACCTCGGGTCTCAATCAGCCCCAGCATTTT. The full variable domain, in which reference TRBV7-8 and TRBJ1-5 provide the parts outside the CDR3, is GAGVSQSPRYKVAKRGQDVALRCDPISGHVSLFWYQQALGQGPEFLTYFQNEAQLDKSGLPSDRFFAERPEGSVSTLKIQRTQQEDSAVYLCASSSFTSGLNQPQHFGDGTRLSIL.

The chain joins TRBV4-1 to TRBJ2-3, with 8 bases fitting TRBD2. Germline CDR1 reads MGHRA; CDR2 reads YSYEKL. The CDR3 loop spans 15 amino acids. Trimming at V came to 4 bases and at J to 6 bases, leaving 9 bases not matched to a gene. CDR3 sequence: CASSLSRGGPDTQYF. For the CDR3, the DNA is TGCGCCAGCAGCCTCAGTCGGGGGGGCCCCGATACGCAGTATTTT.

The V and J genes are TRBV10-3 and TRBJ1-2; a weak D match, TRBD1 (5 bases). The germline V and J ends were trimmed by 2 bases and 4 bases, with 14 bases remaining between them. Germline V CDR1 and CDR2: ENHRY, SYGVKD. The CDR3 runs 15 residues. CDR3 nucleotide sequence: TGTGCCATCAGTGAGGGGGCCAGCAGTCGCTATGGCTACACCTTC. As protein: CAISEGASSRYGYTF.